This is a list of T cell receptor beta chains from one sample in a study of CD8 T cells in acute hepatitis C reinfection. Sequencing was performed with immunoSEQ multiplex PCR; in TCRdb, only in-frame clones are kept and a portion is missing. The table records fewer than 40,000 clones, 75% to 90% of them present only once. Sequencing was done on a sample of naive CD8+ T cells from PBMCs. These receptors all stem from a woman between 18 and 30 years old who spontaneously cleared hepatitis C infection. The CDR3 runs from the conserved cysteine through the conserved F or W. A D gene is named only where the DNA matches it firmly. Some rows have no size entry. The others give once, few or many, or a class for an expanded clone.

cdr3_aa	cdr3_nt	v_call	j_call	clone_size	d_call
CASSLFASGTRGYEQYF	TGCGCCAGCAGCTTGTTCGCTAGCGGAACCAGAGGTTACGAGCAGTACTTC	TRBV5-1	TRBJ2-7	.	TRBD2
CASSLYILYGYTF	TGTGCCAGCAGTTTATATATTCTCTATGGCTACACCTTC	TRBV27	TRBJ1-2	.	.
CAIQDGGEKLFF	TGTGCCATACAGGATGGTGGGGAAAAACTGTTTTTT	TRBV5-4	TRBJ1-4	.	.
CASSEKEARSYQPQHF	TGTGCCAGCAGTGAAAAAGAGGCCAGGTCGTATCAGCCCCAGCATTTT	TRBV6-1	TRBJ1-5	.	.
CASSLFGGERNQPQHF	TGTGCCAGCAGTTTATTCGGGGGGGAGAGGAATCAGCCCCAGCATTTT	TRBV27	TRBJ1-5	few	.
CASSLDREGINYGYTF	TGTGCCAGCAGCTTAGATAGGGAAGGGATCAACTATGGCTACACCTTC	TRBV11-2	TRBJ1-2	.	.
CASSLAEGNYGYTF	TGTGCCAGCAGCTTAGCGGAGGGGAACTATGGCTACACCTTC	TRBV7-2	TRBJ1-2	.	.
CASGIWGGGNEQFF	TGTGCCAGCGGGATATGGGGGGGAGGGAATGAGCAGTTCTTC	TRBV6-5	TRBJ2-1	.	TRBD2
CASRPLQGHEQYF	TGCGCCAGCCGGCCATTACAGGGCCACGAGCAGTACTTC	TRBV4-1	TRBJ2-7	.	.
CASSDKGTGRNEQYF	TGTGCCAGCAGTGATAAGGGGACAGGGAGGAACGAGCAGTACTTC	TRBV6-4	TRBJ2-7	.	TRBD1
CASSFLGGTDTQYF	TGTGCCAGCAGCTTTTTAGGTGGCACAGATACGCAGTATTTT	TRBV7-3	TRBJ2-3	once	.
CASSHKYPQGTTNEKLFF	TGCGCCAGCAGCCACAAGTACCCGCAGGGTACAACTAATGAAAAACTGTTTTTT	TRBV4-1	TRBJ1-4	few	.
CASSLGASNQPQHF	TGTGCCAGCAGCTTAGGGGCGAGCAATCAGCCCCAGCATTTT	TRBV7-9	TRBJ1-5	.	.
CASSLSREGPYNEQFF	TGTGCCAGCAGCTTAAGCAGGGAAGGACCCTACAATGAGCAGTTCTTC	TRBV7-6	TRBJ2-1	few	.
CASRFCDSQGSISGRTDTQYF	TGTGCAAGTCGCTTTTGTGACAGTCAGGGTAGCATTTCTGGCCGCACAGATACGCAGTATTTT	TRBV12-2	TRBJ2-3	.	.
CASSLGRKEYF	TGTGCCAGCAGTCTAGGACGGAAAGAGTACTTC	TRBV27	TRBJ2-5	.	.
CASSLIGRSGANVLTF	TGCGCCAGCAGCTTGATCGGGAGGTCTGGGGCCAACGTCCTGACTTTC	TRBV5-1	TRBJ2-6	.	TRBD2
CASSLIVAGPFTDTQYF	TGTGCCAGCAGCTTGATTGTAGCGGGCCCTTTCACAGATACGCAGTATTTT	TRBV5-4	TRBJ2-3	.	TRBD2
CASSLGRVEAFF	TGTGCCAGCAGCCTCGGAAGGGTAGAAGCTTTCTTT	TRBV5-4	TRBJ1-1	.	.
CASSTGVYGYTF	TGTGCCAGCAGCACAGGGGTATATGGCTACACCTTC	TRBV9	TRBJ1-2	.	TRBD1
CATSTPQGEGQPQHF	TGTGCCACCTCCACCCCACAGGGGGAAGGTCAGCCCCAGCATTTT	TRBV15	TRBJ1-5	.	TRBD1
CASSPPVQGDGNEQFF	TGTGCCAGCAGCCCCCCCGTCCAGGGGGACGGCAATGAGCAGTTCTTC	TRBV7-6	TRBJ2-1	.	TRBD1
CASSLAGGTYGYTF	TGTGCCAGCAGCTTGGCCGGCGGAACTTATGGCTACACCTTC	TRBV5-6	TRBJ1-2	.	.
CASSLTGTSGSPGGDTQYF	TGTGCCAGCAGCTTGACCGGGACTAGCGGGAGCCCGGGAGGAGATACGCAGTATTTT	TRBV7-2	TRBJ2-3	.	TRBD2
CASRIGPGHPKNIQYF	TGCGCCAGCAGAATAGGACCAGGACATCCCAAAAACATTCAGTACTTC	TRBV10-1	TRBJ2-4	once	.
CASRGPSVDNEQFF	TGTGCCAGCAGGGGGCCTTCGGTGGACAATGAGCAGTTCTTC	TRBV11-2	TRBJ2-1	.	.
CATSRAPQGIDYGYTF	TGTGCCACCAGCAGGGCCCCTCAGGGTATAGACTATGGCTACACCTTC	TRBV15	TRBJ1-2	few	.
CASSAGPGDQPQHF	TGCGCCAGCAGCGCCGGACCAGGGGATCAGCCCCAGCATTTT	TRBV4-1	TRBJ1-5	.	.
CASSPSGSGTQYF	TGTGCCAGCAGCCCGTCAGGGTCGGGGACCCAGTACTTC	TRBV7-2	TRBJ2-5	.	.
CASSQDPGAGELFF	TGCGCCAGCAGCCAAGACCCCGGTGCCGGGGAGCTGTTTTTT	TRBV4-1	TRBJ2-2	.	.
CASSQEWGAYGYTF	TGTGCCAGCAGCCAAGAATGGGGGGCTTATGGCTACACCTTC	TRBV4-2	TRBJ1-2	.	.
CASSYSLEASYEQYF	TGTGCCAGCAGTTACTCGTTGGAGGCCTCCTACGAGCAGTACTTC	TRBV6-5	TRBJ2-7	.	.
CASSVTATTNEKLFF	TGTGCCAGCAGCGTTACAGCCACAACTAATGAAAAACTGTTTTTT	TRBV7-9	TRBJ1-4	few	.
CASSQFSGNQETQYF	TGTGCCAGCAGCCAATTTAGCGGGAACCAAGAGACCCAGTACTTC	TRBV4-2	TRBJ2-5	.	TRBD2
CASSEYNEQFF	TGTGCCAGCAGCGAGTACAATGAGCAGTTCTTC	TRBV11-1	TRBJ2-1	.	.
CASSDSGGPYNEQFF	TGTGCCAGCAGTGATTCTGGAGGACCCTACAATGAGCAGTTCTTC	TRBV2	TRBJ2-1	.	.
CASSEDSGPEQFF	TGTGCCAGCAGTGAGGACAGCGGCCCTGAGCAGTTCTTC	TRBV27	TRBJ2-1	.	.
CASSVWGGNTIYF	TGTGCCAGCAGCGTCTGGGGCGGAAACACCATATATTTT	TRBV5-4	TRBJ1-3	.	.
CASSRNEYSNQPQHF	TGTGCCAGCAGCCGAAATGAATATAGCAATCAGCCCCAGCATTTT	TRBV5-8	TRBJ1-5	.	.
CASSVDINEQFF	TGTGCCAGCAGCGTAGACATCAATGAGCAGTTCTTC	TRBV5-6	TRBJ2-1	once	.
CASSEWGASGSETQYF	TGTGCCAGCAGTGAGTGGGGGGCTAGCGGGAGTGAGACCCAGTACTTC	TRBV6-1	TRBJ2-5	.	TRBD2
CASSQDLDWLLGYTF	TGTGCCAGCAGCCAAGACTTGGACTGGCTGTTGGGCTACACCTTC	TRBV4-2	TRBJ1-2	.	.
CAWSFRSNQPQHF	TGTGCCTGGAGTTTCAGATCCAATCAGCCCCAGCATTTT	TRBV30	TRBJ1-5	once	.
CASSSGTSGTGELFF	TGTGCCAGCAGCTCCGGGACTAGCGGTACCGGGGAGCTGTTTTTT	TRBV9	TRBJ2-2	.	TRBD2
CASSAPLGQGLPLNTEAFF	TGTGCCAGTAGTGCCCCGTTGGGACAGGGGCTTCCTCTGAACACTGAAGCTTTCTTT	TRBV19	TRBJ1-1	.	TRBD1
CASSLEWLASNEQFF	TGTGCCAGCAGCTTAGAGTGGCTAGCTTCCAATGAGCAGTTCTTC	TRBV11-2	TRBJ2-1	.	.
CASSLVRSGSPNEQFF	TGTGCCAGCAGCTTAGTTAGATCCGGGTCACCCAATGAGCAGTTCTTC	TRBV7-9	TRBJ2-1	.	.
CASSQDGGYGEKLFF	TGCGCCAGCAGCCAAGATGGCGGGTACGGGGAAAAACTGTTTTTT	TRBV4-1	TRBJ1-4	.	.
CATSREEATFYNEQFF	TGTGCCACCAGCAGAGAAGAAGCGACCTTCTACAATGAGCAGTTCTTC	TRBV15	TRBJ2-1	.	.